The rows below give T cell receptor beta chains drawn from one sample of a study of OX40 agonist ivuxolimab in advanced cancers. Data came from immunoSEQ multiplex PCR; TCRdb stores just in-frame clones and leaves some out. The repertoire holds nearly 85,000 clones, with roughly 83% as singletons. The sample consisted of CD4+ or CD8+ T cells sorted from blood, taken in a trial of the OX40 agonist ivuxolimab. The receptors come from an adult with an advanced solid tumor such as melanoma, head and neck, liver or kidney cancer. Both conserved end residues are part of each CDR3. D genes are given only for firm matches. Where a row states a size, it is once, few, many or the class of an expanded clone; other rows omit it.

size: NA; D: NA; V: TRBV12-5; J: TRBJ1-2; CDR3: CASGLQGREGYTF; DNA: TGTGCTAGTGGCCTACAGGGTCGGGAGGGCTACACCTTC
size: NA; D: TRBD2; V: TRBV6-5; J: TRBJ2-2; CDR3: CASSYSGLAELGELFF; DNA: TGTGCCAGCAGTTACTCGGGACTAGCGGAGCTCGGGGAGCTGTTTTTT
size: NA; D: NA; V: TRBV18; J: TRBJ2-3; CDR3: CASSPRSQTLTDTQYF; DNA: TGTGCCAGCTCACCACGTTCACAGACTCTCACAGATACGCAGTATTTT
size: many; D: NA; V: TRBV6-1; J: TRBJ2-5; CDR3: CASSEAQVQETQYF; DNA: TGTGCCAGCAGTGAAGCTCAGGTACAAGAGACCCAGTACTTC
size: few; D: NA; V: TRBV7-2; J: TRBJ1-6; CDR3: CASSSSRGTLHF; DNA: TGTGCCAGCAGCTCTTCCCGCGGAACCCTCCACTTT
size: NA; D: TRBD2; V: TRBV7-2; J: TRBJ2-1; CDR3: CASNGGIAGAYNEQFF; DNA: TGTGCCAGCAACGGGGGTATAGCGGGGGCCTACAATGAGCAGTTCTTC
size: once; D: TRBD2; V: TRBV4-2; J: TRBJ2-2; CDR3: CASSQEGGWQGNTGELFF; DNA: TGTGCTAGCAGCCAAGAGGGAGGGTGGCAGGGAAACACCGGGGAGCTGTTTTTT
size: NA; D: NA; V: TRBV7-9; J: TRBJ1-2; CDR3: CASSLGAGRYGYTF; DNA: TGTGCCAGCAGCTTAGGGGCAGGGCGGTATGGCTACACCTTC
size: NA; D: TRBD1; V: TRBV12-5; J: TRBJ2-6; CDR3: CASGSRGLGANVLTF; DNA: TGTGCTAGTGGATCCAGGGGGCTTGGGGCCAACGTCCTGACTTTC
size: NA; D: TRBD2; V: TRBV5-4; J: TRBJ2-3; CDR3: CASSSGGRADTQYF; DNA: TGTGCCAGCAGCTCGGGGGGGAGGGCAGATACGCAGTATTTT
size: few; D: NA; V: TRBV18; J: TRBJ1-1; CDR3: CASSPLFSENTEAFF; DNA: TGTGCCAGCTCACCATTGTTTTCGGAGAACACTGAAGCTTTCTTT
size: NA; D: NA; V: TRBV19; J: TRBJ1-2; CDR3: CATKLGSSLNYGYTF; DNA: TGTGCCACCAAACTGGGATCTTCTTTAAACTATGGCTACACCTTC
size: NA; D: TRBD1; V: TRBV5-5; J: TRBJ2-1; CDR3: CASSLDRGTYNEQFF; DNA: TGTGCCAGCAGCCTAGACAGGGGCACCTACAATGAGCAGTTCTTC
size: NA; D: TRBD1; V: TRBV2; J: TRBJ1-2; CDR3: CASKGGSGTGDGYGYTF; DNA: TGTGCCAGCAAGGGAGGGTCCGGGACAGGGGATGGCTATGGCTACACCTTC
size: NA; D: NA; V: TRBV18; J: TRBJ1-2; CDR3: CASSPRWGGYTF; DNA: TGTGCCAGCTCACCACGCTGGGGTGGCTACACCTTC
size: NA; D: NA; V: TRBV30; J: TRBJ1-6; CDR3: CAWSDGHQNSPLHF; DNA: TGTGCCTGGAGTGATGGACACCAGAATTCACCCCTCCACTTT
size: few; D: NA; V: TRBV23-1; J: TRBJ1-6; CDR3: CARTRGRASPLHF; DNA: TGCGCCAGGACAAGGGGAAGGGCTTCACCCCTCCACTTT
size: NA; D: TRBD2; V: TRBV7-8; J: TRBJ2-3; CDR3: CASSSLAGGTRDTQYF; DNA: TGTGCCAGCAGCTCGCTAGCGGGGGGGACCCGAGATACGCAGTATTTT
size: NA; D: NA; V: TRBV5-6; J: TRBJ1-6; CDR3: CASSLTRSPLHF; DNA: TGTGCCAGCAGCCTTACGAGGTCACCCCTCCACTTT
size: once; D: TRBD2; V: TRBV18; J: TRBJ2-3; CDR3: CASSPRLAGGSTDTQYF; DNA: TGTGCCAGCTCACCCCGACTAGCGGGGGGGAGCACAGATACGCAGTATTTT
size: NA; D: NA; V: TRBV7-2; J: TRBJ2-7; CDR3: CASSPPGQPYEQYF; DNA: TGTGCCAGCAGCCCGCCGGGACAACCCTACGAGCAGTACTTC
size: NA; D: NA; V: TRBV7-9; J: TRBJ2-3; CDR3: CASSLGDFNTDTQYF; DNA: TGTGCCAGCAGCTTGGGGGACTTCAACACAGATACGCAGTATTTT
size: NA; D: NA; V: TRBV30; J: TRBJ1-4; CDR3: CAWSVMEDSNEKLFF; DNA: TGTGCCTGGAGTGTGATGGAGGATTCTAATGAAAAACTGTTTTTT
size: NA; D: NA; V: TRBV4-3; J: TRBJ1-5; CDR3: CASSQAPVGGLSNQPQHF; DNA: TGCGCCAGCAGCCAAGCTCCCGTGGGGGGATTAAGCAATCAGCCCCAGCATTTT